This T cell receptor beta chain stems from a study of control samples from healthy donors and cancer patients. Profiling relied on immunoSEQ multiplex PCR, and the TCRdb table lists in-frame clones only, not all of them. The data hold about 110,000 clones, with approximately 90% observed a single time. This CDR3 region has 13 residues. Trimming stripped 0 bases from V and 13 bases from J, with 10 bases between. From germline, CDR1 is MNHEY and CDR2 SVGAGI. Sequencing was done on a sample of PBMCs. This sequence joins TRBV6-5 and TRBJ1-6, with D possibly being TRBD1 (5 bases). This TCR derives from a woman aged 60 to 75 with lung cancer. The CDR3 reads CASSYSPRAPLHF. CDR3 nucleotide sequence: TGTGCCAGCAGTTACTCGCCCAGGGCGCCCCTCCACTTT.